Listed below are T cell receptor beta chains from one sample, sequenced in a study of OX40 agonist ivuxolimab in advanced cancers. The assay was immunoSEQ multiplex PCR, and TCRdb's table has in-frame clones only and misses some. The profile covers 90,000 to 100,000 clones, with around 90% appearing a single time and roughly 0.17% taken by the ten largest. This material consisted of CD4+ or CD8+ T cells sorted from blood, taken in a trial of the OX40 agonist ivuxolimab. All receptors come from an adult with an advanced solid tumor such as melanoma, head and neck, liver or kidney cancer. CDR3s include the opening cysteine and the closing phenylalanine or tryptophan. The D gene is left open where the match is weak. Clone size appears in some rows only: once, few, many, or a class for an expanded clone.

cdr3_aa cdr3_nt d_call clone_size v_call cdr3_length j_call
CASSTRQGRISYEQYF TGTGCCAGTAGTACCCGACAGGGAAGAATCTCCTACGAGCAGTACTTC TRBD1 . TRBV19 16 TRBJ2-7
CAWTPGDEDEQFF TGTGCCTGGACTCCAGGGGATGAGGATGAGCAGTTCTTC . . TRBV30 13 TRBJ2-1
CAWYQDTDTQYF TGTGCCTGGTACCAGGACACAGATACGCAGTATTTT . . TRBV30 12 TRBJ2-3
CSVAGSPYEQYF TGCAGCGTTGCAGGGTCCCCATACGAGCAGTACTTC . . TRBV29-1 12 TRBJ2-7
CASSPEGTGVATEAFF TGTGCCAGCAGCCCGGAGGGGACTGGGGTTGCCACTGAAGCTTTCTTT . . TRBV5-4 16 TRBJ1-1
CATTVRVSNQPQHF TGTGCCACTACAGTGAGGGTTAGCAATCAGCCCCAGCATTTT . . TRBV28 14 TRBJ1-5
CASSSAGPISYEQYF TGTGCCAGCAGTTCGGCAGGGCCTATCTCCTACGAGCAGTACTTC . . TRBV6-5 15 TRBJ2-7
CASSIAINNEQFF TGTGCCAGTAGTATAGCGATCAACAATGAGCAGTTCTTC . . TRBV19 13 TRBJ2-1
CASSLGAAGPWYEQYF TGTGCCAGCAGCTTGGGGGCCGCGGGGCCGTGGTACGAGCAGTACTTC . . TRBV5-6 16 TRBJ2-7
CATSRAAGAGPDTQYF TGTGCCACCAGCAGAGCTGCAGGGGCTGGTCCAGATACGCAGTATTTT . . TRBV15 16 TRBJ2-3
CAWRGLTGSDGYTF TGTGCCTGGAGAGGCCTTACAGGTTCGGATGGCTACACCTTC . once TRBV30 14 TRBJ1-2
CASSPGVWQETQYF TGTGCCAGCAGTCCGGGGGTGTGGCAAGAGACCCAGTACTTC . . TRBV25-1 14 TRBJ2-5
CASSLVAGEETQYF TGCGCCAGCAGCTTGGTCGCAGGGGAAGAGACCCAGTACTTC . . TRBV5-1 14 TRBJ2-5
CAWNRRTSNTGELFF TGTGCCTGGAATCGCCGGACTTCGAACACCGGGGAGCTGTTTTTT . few TRBV30 15 TRBJ2-2
CASSVDTHLGGTF TGTGCCAGCAGCGTGGACACGCACCTGGGTGGCACCTTC . . TRBV11-2 13 TRBJ1-2
CASRYRGSPLHF TGTGCCAGCAGGTACAGGGGGTCACCCCTCCACTTT TRBD1 . TRBV6-6 12 TRBJ1-6
CASSTWQGTRNSNTGELFF TGTGCCAGTAGTACCTGGCAGGGGACACGTAACTCGAACACCGGGGAGCTGTTTTTT . . TRBV19 19 TRBJ2-2
CASSDLGELFF TGCGCCAGCAGCGACCTGGGGGAGCTGTTTTTT . . TRBV5-1 11 TRBJ2-2